Below, one T cell receptor (beta chain) is given with its context. These data belong to a study of blood T cell repertoires in COVID-19. Study-wide background: From the United States, Italy and Spain came samples of acute and convalescent COVID-19. The analysed material was cDNA or gDNA that came from T cells, B-cell-depleted T cells, or PBMCs.

Germline CDR1 and CDR2: SEHNR and FQNEAQ (reference sequence). The V end lost 6 bases, the J end lost 8 bases, and 11 bases lay between the germline ends. This CDR3 is built from 12 residues. Original processing notes: Reference gene primers were amplified, and this amplification served to estimate nucleated cell counts. Sequencing was performed with immunoSEQ multiplex PCR; in TCRdb, only in-frame clones are kept and a portion is missing. V and J calls and clone size are copied from that table; D and trimming were computed from the DNA. Of about 200,000 clones listed, around nine tenths are singletons.

J is TRBJ1-5 and V is TRBV7-9; TRBD1 might be the D (5 bases). Sequencing used peripheral blood. The sequence was collected from a man aged 45-60 years with acute or convalescent COVID-19. The CDR3 loop reads CASRSDTEPQHF. In nucleotides, the CDR3 is TGTGCCAGCAGATCGGACACCGAGCCCCAGCATTTT.